This is a list of T cell receptor beta chains from one sample in a study of human T cells and chemical hapten exposure. TCRdb passed the RACE reads through MiXCR, listing each CDR3 protein once. The sample includes 65,000 to 70,000 distinct CDR3 sequences, over 9.5% seen only once; the top ten take 5.2%. The source was whole blood, collected in connection with sensitization to the hapten diphenylcyclopropenone (DPC). These receptors all stem from a woman in her forties or fifties with alopecia areata. Some clones in this sample may be carry-over from other donors' samples. CDR3s include the opening cysteine and the closing phenylalanine or tryptophan. The order of the fields is D gene, V gene, J gene, clone size, CDR3 DNA, CDR3 protein. The D gene is left open where the match is weak. Clone size is given for some rows only: seen once, a few or many times, or a class if the clone is expanded.

D: NA
V: TRBV9
J: TRBJ1-3
size: many
DNA: TGTGCCAGCAGCGGAGGAACAGGGTTTTTCGGCTCTGGAAACACCATATATTTT
CDR3: CASSGGTGFFGSGNTIYF

D: NA
V: TRBV2
J: TRBJ2-1
size: many
DNA: TGTGCCAGCAGCGACCAGATCTACAATGAGCAGTTCTTC
CDR3: CASSDQIYNEQFF

D: TRBD2
V: TRBV11-2
J: TRBJ2-3
size: many
DNA: TGTGCCAGCAGCTTAGGTTTTGGTAGCGGGAGCCGAAATACGCAGTATTTT
CDR3: CASSLGFGSGSRNTQYF

D: NA
V: TRBV7-2
J: TRBJ2-5
size: many
DNA: TGTGCCAGCAGTCCAGGGCCGGTTTCTGAGACCCAGTACTTC
CDR3: CASSPGPVSETQYF

D: TRBD2
V: TRBV14
J: TRBJ2-3
size: many
DNA: TGTGCCAGCAGCCCGACCCTCCTAGCGGGCGGCACAGATACGCAGTATTTT
CDR3: CASSPTLLAGGTDTQYF

D: NA
V: TRBV12-3/TRBV12-4
J: TRBJ2-3
size: few
DNA: TGTGCCAGCAGTTTAGAAGGAGGTGGAGGGCTCTGGGAAGATACGCAGTATTTT
CDR3: CASSLEGGGGLWEDTQYF

D: TRBD1
V: TRBV6-1
J: TRBJ2-3
size: NA
DNA: TGTGCCAGCAGTGCCCCTCCGGGACAGGGCGATACGCAGTATTTT
CDR3: CASSAPPGQGDTQYF

D: TRBD2
V: TRBV12-3/TRBV12-4
J: TRBJ2-5
size: NA
DNA: TGTGCCAGCAGGACGGGACTAGCTGGTACAGAGACCCAGTACTTC
CDR3: CASRTGLAGTETQYF

D: TRBD1
V: TRBV7-6
J: TRBJ1-2
size: few
DNA: TGTGCCAGCAGCCTCCGACAGGGGGAAGATGGCTACACCTTC
CDR3: CASSLRQGEDGYTF

D: TRBD1
V: TRBV7-2
J: TRBJ1-1
size: few
DNA: TGTGCCAGCAGCTTAGAATTGACAGGGGTTAACACTGAAGCTTTCTTT
CDR3: CASSLELTGVNTEAFF

D: NA
V: TRBV3-1
J: TRBJ2-1
size: many
DNA: TGTGCCAGCAGTCCATACAGGGTCGAGGGGGTCTACAATGAGCAGTTCTTC
CDR3: CASSPYRVEGVYNEQFF

D: NA
V: TRBV30
J: TRBJ1-2
size: NA
DNA: TGTGCCTGGAGTATTTGGACAGAAGGTGGCTACACCTTC
CDR3: CAWSIWTEGGYTF

D: TRBD2
V: TRBV10-2
J: TRBJ2-5
size: NA
DNA: TGCGCCAGCAGTGAGTCACCTAGCGGGAGAAGGAAGACCCAGTACTTC
CDR3: CASSESPSGRRKTQYF

D: NA
V: TRBV7-8
J: TRBJ2-3
size: few
DNA: TGTGCCAGCAGCTTCCCAGTCTCATACAGGGAACCTAGCACAGATACGCAGTATTTT
CDR3: CASSFPVSYREPSTDTQYF

D: NA
V: TRBV18
J: TRBJ1-4
size: NA
DNA: TGTGCCAGCTCACCACGGCAGGGGAAACTAACTAATGAAAAACTGTTTTTT
CDR3: CASSPRQGKLTNEKLFF

D: NA
V: TRBV7-8
J: TRBJ2-5
size: many
DNA: TGTGCCAGCAGCTTTGGGGGGGACAGCCCAGAGACCCAGTACTTC
CDR3: CASSFGGDSPETQYF

D: TRBD1
V: TRBV28
J: TRBJ2-5
size: many
DNA: TGTGCCAGCAGTCCCCTCCGGGACAGGGGAGGGGAGACCCAGTACTTC
CDR3: CASSPLRDRGGETQYF

D: TRBD1
V: TRBV6-2/TRBV6-3
J: TRBJ1-1
size: many
DNA: TGTGCCAGCAGAACTGGGACAGTGAACACTGAAGCTTTCTTT
CDR3: CASRTGTVNTEAFF

D: NA
V: TRBV28
J: TRBJ1-1
size: many
DNA: TGTGCCAGCAGTTTATTGGTCGGGCGGAACACTGAAGCTTTCTTT
CDR3: CASSLLVGRNTEAFF

D: TRBD1
V: TRBV30
J: TRBJ2-3
size: NA
DNA: TGTGCCTGGAGTCAGGGACAGGGTGTGGATACGCAGTATTTT
CDR3: CAWSQGQGVDTQYF

D: TRBD2
V: TRBV18
J: TRBJ2-3
size: many
DNA: TGTGCCAGCTCACCACCCTTTATGGAGCGGGGGATGGATACGCAGTATTTT
CDR3: CASSPPFMERGMDTQYF

D: NA
V: TRBV7-3
J: TRBJ2-5
size: few
DNA: TGTGCCAGCAGCTCGCTTTCGGTAGGCAAGACCCAGTACTTC
CDR3: CASSSLSVGKTQYF

D: NA
V: TRBV20-1
J: TRBJ2-3
size: NA
DNA: TGCAGTGCTAAGGCGGGCCCAGGGAGCCTCACAGATACGCAGTATTTT
CDR3: CSAKAGPGSLTDTQYF

D: TRBD1
V: TRBV3-1
J: TRBJ1-2
size: NA
DNA: TGTGCCAGCAGCCAGGATAGACAGGGACTCACCTTC
CDR3: CASSQDRQGLTF

D: TRBD1
V: TRBV28
J: TRBJ1-6
size: NA
DNA: TGTGCCAGCAGGACACAGGGGTACGTGGGTTCACCCCTCCACTTT
CDR3: CASRTQGYVGSPLHF

D: TRBD2
V: TRBV6-1
J: TRBJ2-1
size: few
DNA: TGTGCCAGCAGTGAAGCGGGAGGCGGGAGATCCTACAATGAGCAGTTCTTC
CDR3: CASSEAGGGRSYNEQFF

D: NA
V: TRBV6-6
J: TRBJ2-3
size: NA
DNA: TGTGCCACCAACAGGGCAGCACTCACAGATACGCAGTATTTT
CDR3: CATNRAALTDTQYF

D: NA
V: TRBV12-3/TRBV12-4
J: TRBJ1-3
size: many
DNA: TGTGCCAGCAGTTTCCGCAGGGAGGGTTGGATGGGTGGAAACACCATATATTTT
CDR3: CASSFRREGWMGGNTIYF

D: TRBD1
V: TRBV29-1
J: TRBJ1-4
size: NA
DNA: TGCAGCGTTTCCGGGACAGGGGTGTATAATGAAAAACTGTTTTTT
CDR3: CSVSGTGVYNEKLFF

D: NA
V: TRBV16
J: TRBJ1-1
size: NA
DNA: TGTGCCAGCAGCCAAGAGAGAATGAACACTGAAGCTTTCTTT
CDR3: CASSQERMNTEAFF

D: NA
V: TRBV13
J: TRBJ1-6
size: NA
DNA: TGTGCCAGCAGCTCCTCCGGACGGACCAATAATTCACCCCTCCACTTT
CDR3: CASSSSGRTNNSPLHF

D: NA
V: TRBV20-1
J: TRBJ1-1
size: NA
DNA: TGCAGTGCTAGGAATTCCCCCACTGAAGCTTTCTTT
CDR3: CSARNSPTEAFF

D: TRBD1
V: TRBV12-3/TRBV12-4
J: TRBJ2-5
size: many
DNA: TGTGCCAGCAGTCTCAACCATGGACAGGGCCCCAAGACCCAGTACTTC
CDR3: CASSLNHGQGPKTQYF

D: NA
V: TRBV2
J: TRBJ1-3
size: many
DNA: TGTGCCAGCAGAAGCTCTGGAAACACCATATATTTT
CDR3: CASRSSGNTIYF

D: NA
V: TRBV7-3
J: TRBJ1-2
size: NA
DNA: TGTGCCAGCAGCTTAAGTGCAGGAACGTCCAACTATGGCTACACCTTC
CDR3: CASSLSAGTSNYGYTF

D: NA
V: TRBV20-1
J: TRBJ2-7
size: few
DNA: TGCAGTGCTAGGAACCTAGGGAGTACCCTATACGAGCAGTACTTC
CDR3: CSARNLGSTLYEQYF

D: TRBD2
V: TRBV11-2
J: TRBJ2-1
size: few
DNA: TGTGCCAGCAGCCCGGGACTAGCGGGAGGCGATACGTCCGGGGAGCAGTTCTTC
CDR3: CASSPGLAGGDTSGEQFF

D: TRBD2
V: TRBV10-1
J: TRBJ2-2
size: NA
DNA: TGCGCCAGCAGTGAGGCACCTAGCGGGAGTGGCACCGGGGAGCTGTTTTTT
CDR3: CASSEAPSGSGTGELFF

D: NA
V: TRBV6-5
J: TRBJ1-1
size: NA
DNA: TGTGCCAGCATCTCGGGCAGCCGTAACACTGAAGCTTTCTTT
CDR3: CASISGSRNTEAFF